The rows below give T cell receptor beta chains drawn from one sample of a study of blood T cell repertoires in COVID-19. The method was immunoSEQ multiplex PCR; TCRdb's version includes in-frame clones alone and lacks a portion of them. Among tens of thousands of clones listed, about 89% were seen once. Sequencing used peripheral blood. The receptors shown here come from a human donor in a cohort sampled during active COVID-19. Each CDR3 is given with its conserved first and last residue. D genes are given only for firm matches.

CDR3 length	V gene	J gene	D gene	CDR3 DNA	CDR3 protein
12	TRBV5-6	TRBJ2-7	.	TGTGCCAGCACCTCAGGGCTCTACGAGCAGTACTTC	CASTSGLYEQYF
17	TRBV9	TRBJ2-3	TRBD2	TGTGCCAGCAGCGTAGGGACTAGCGGGGGGCGCACAGATACGCAGTATTTT	CASSVGTSGGRTDTQYF
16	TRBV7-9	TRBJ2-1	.	TGTGCCAGCAGCTTAGCTTTAACTATACAATACAATGAGCAGTTCTTC	CASSLALTIQYNEQFF
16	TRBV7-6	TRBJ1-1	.	TGTGCCAGCAGCTTAGGAGTCAATGGGCCGAACACTGAAGCTTTCTTT	CASSLGVNGPNTEAFF
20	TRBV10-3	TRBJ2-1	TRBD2	TGTGCCATCAGTGAGTCCCCGGGGGGGGCGCATACTCCTACCTACAATGAGCAGTTCTTC	CAISESPGGAHTPTYNEQFF
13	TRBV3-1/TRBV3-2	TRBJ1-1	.	TGTGCCAGCAGCCCCTTTGAGGGCACTGAAGCTTTCTTT	CASSPFEGTEAFF
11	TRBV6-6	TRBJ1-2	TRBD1	TGTGCCAGCAGCGGGACAGATGGCTACACCTTC	CASSGTDGYTF
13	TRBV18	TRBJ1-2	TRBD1	TGTGCCAGCTCACCGGGACAGGACTATGGCTACACCTTC	CASSPGQDYGYTF
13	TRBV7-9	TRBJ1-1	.	TGTGCCAGCAGCCGGCGGACAGAGACTGAAGCTTTCTTT	CASSRRTETEAFF
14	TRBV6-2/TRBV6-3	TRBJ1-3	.	TGTGCCAGCAGTTACTCGTACTCTGGAAACACCATATATTTT	CASSYSYSGNTIYF
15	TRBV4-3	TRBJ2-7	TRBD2	TGCGCCAGCAGCCAAGATACTAGCGGCTCCTACGAGCAGTACTTC	CASSQDTSGSYEQYF
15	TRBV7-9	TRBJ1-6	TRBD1	TGTGCCAGCAGCTTAACCCAGGGGGAACATTCACCCCTCCACTTT	CASSLTQGEHSPLHF
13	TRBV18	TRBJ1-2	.	TGTGCCAGCTCACCACGGCCAGGGGAAGGCTACACCTTC	CASSPRPGEGYTF